A selection of T cell receptor beta chains follows, all from one sample in a study of PD-L1 blockade in urothelial cancer. Data came from immunoSEQ multiplex PCR; TCRdb stores just in-frame clones and leaves some out. The table has some 63,000 clones, roughly 79% seen once. Source: PBMCs, taken around atezolizumab (anti-PD-L1) treatment. Receptors were obtained from a man in his 70s with urothelial cancer. The CDR3 runs from the conserved cysteine through the conserved F or W. The D gene is left open where the match is weak. Size tells how often a clone was seen (once, few, many) or the class of an expanded clone, and some rows leave it out.

J gene | clone size | V gene | D gene | CDR3 protein | CDR3 DNA
TRBJ2-5 | few | TRBV19 | NA | CASSIDGGSVGETQYF | TGTGCCAGTAGTATAGACGGAGGCTCAGTCGGAGAGACCCAGTACTTC
TRBJ1-1 | NA | TRBV6-6 | TRBD1 | CASRPTGVEAFF | TGTGCCAGCAGACCGACAGGGGTAGAAGCTTTCTTT
TRBJ1-3 | NA | TRBV29-1 | NA | CSVEVGGSGNTIYF | TGCAGCGTTGAAGTCGGAGGCTCTGGAAACACCATATATTTT
TRBJ1-4 | NA | TRBV4-1 | NA | CASSQEGGGYEKLFF | TGCGCCAGCAGCCAAGAAGGGGGAGGGTACGAAAAACTGTTTTTT
TRBJ1-1 | few | TRBV21-1 | NA | CASSKVGTFIF | TGTGCCAGCAGCAAAGTTGGGACTTTTATCTTT
TRBJ1-2 | NA | TRBV7-2 | TRBD1 | CASSHPSGTANYGYTF | TGTGCCAGCAGCCATCCGTCCGGGACAGCTAACTATGGCTACACCTTC
TRBJ2-3 | NA | TRBV19 | NA | CASRGTGRAGGNTDTQYF | TGTGCCAGTAGGGGGACAGGGCGAGCGGGGGGAAACACAGATACGCAGTATTTT
TRBJ1-1 | NA | TRBV29-1 | NA | CSVAGSRGNTEAFF | TGCAGCGTTGCGGGGTCCAGGGGGAACACTGAAGCTTTCTTT
TRBJ1-2 | NA | TRBV2 | NA | CASSEARSYGYTF | TGTGCCAGCAGTGAAGCGCGAAGCTATGGCTACACCTTC
TRBJ1-4 | NA | TRBV18 | NA | CASSIYDGGEGKLFF | TGTGCCAGCTCCATTTACGACGGCGGGGAGGGAAAACTGTTTTTT
TRBJ2-3 | NA | TRBV5-4 | TRBD1 | CASRLGQVTDTQYF | TGTGCCAGCAGACTGGGACAGGTCACAGATACGCAGTATTTT
TRBJ1-1 | NA | TRBV18 | NA | CASSPGNTLEGAFF | TGTGCCAGCTCACCAGGGAACACCCTGGAGGGAGCTTTCTTT
TRBJ2-3 | once | TRBV5-4 | NA | CASSENGDTQYF | TGTGCCAGCAGCGAGAACGGGGATACGCAGTATTTT
TRBJ2-5 | NA | TRBV2 | TRBD2 | CASRATSGGALQTQYF | TGTGCCAGCAGGGCTACTAGCGGGGGGGCCTTACAGACCCAGTACTTC
TRBJ1-1 | NA | TRBV25-1 | NA | CASRSGNTEAFF | TGTGCCAGCAGATCCGGGAACACTGAAGCTTTCTTT
TRBJ1-1 | NA | TRBV5-1 | NA | CASSWDTGVPEAFF | TGCGCCAGCAGCTGGGATACAGGAGTACCTGAAGCTTTCTTT
TRBJ2-1 | NA | TRBV11-3 | NA | CASSLFGRASYNEQFF | TGTGCCAGCAGCTTATTCGGGAGAGCCTCCTACAATGAGCAGTTCTTC
TRBJ2-7 | NA | TRBV2 | NA | CASSGNGLYEQYF | TGTGCCAGCAGTGGGAACGGACTTTACGAGCAGTACTTC
TRBJ1-2 | NA | TRBV7-3 | TRBD1 | CASSPHRGQWYYGYTF | TGTGCCAGCAGCCCCCACAGGGGGCAGTGGTACTATGGCTACACCTTC
TRBJ2-3 | NA | TRBV2 | NA | CASTPGPYTDTQYF | TGTGCCAGCACTCCAGGGCCTTACACAGATACGCAGTATTTT
TRBJ2-5 | NA | TRBV5-1 | TRBD2 | CASSLSSLGGGFQETQYF | TGCGCCAGCAGCTTGTCATCTCTCGGGGGGGGCTTTCAAGAGACCCAGTACTTC
TRBJ1-1 | few | TRBV5-6 | NA | CASSNGDTPGFF | TGTGCCAGCAGCAACGGGGACACTCCGGGTTTCTTT
TRBJ2-5 | once | TRBV9 | TRBD2 | CASSGNGGGQETQYF | TGTGCCAGCAGCGGAAACGGGGGGGGGCAAGAGACCCAGTACTTC
TRBJ2-5 | NA | TRBV7-9 | NA | CASSLHGGIQETQYF | TGTGCCAGCAGCTTACATGGCGGCATCCAAGAGACCCAGTACTTC
TRBJ1-2 | few | TRBV13 | NA | CASSTGESGYTF | TGTGCCAGCAGCACCGGGGAATCCGGCTACACCTTC